This T cell receptor (beta chain) was recorded in a study of vaccination effects on CD4 cells after COVID-19 (dated by TCRdb to between 2021 and 2024). Some background on the complete study: Each participant got two doses of an mRNA SARS-CoV-2 vaccine, either BNT162b2 or mRNA-1273. The full study included around nine COVID-19 convalescent patients and a few SARS-CoV-2-naive healthy vaccine recipients. SARS-CoV-2 spike-specific CD4+ TCR repertoires from before and after mRNA vaccination were compared in COVID-19 convalescent patients and in infection-naive vaccine recipients. In the study, cultures from other donors were sequenced using the Oncomine TCR Beta short-read assay on an Illumina iSeq 100.

V was cut back by 0 bases and J by 0 bases, leaving a gap of 4 bases between them. The germline V gene sets CDR1 to MGHRA and CDR2 to YSYEKL. The CDR3 sequence holds 14 residues, the cysteine and phenylalanine included. Just CDR3 DNA is preserved here, 42 bases in frame from base 1. Here is what the overall study found, with its caveats: In healthy vaccine recipients, vaccine-induced clones were almost all SARS-CoV-2 mono-reactive, with only 1 of 255 being cross-reactive with common cold coronaviruses. Both infection-induced and vaccine-induced clones contracted markedly at late post-vaccination timepoints, which is consistent with waning T cell responses. Only a small number of convalescent patients were included, and no early post-infection timepoints were available, which limited the study.

In regard to this clone: Its recognized antigen is unknown. Base qualities were left out, and no much larger clone turns up one base away.

The ViraFEST assay stimulated PBMC with viral peptide pools and then used TCR sequencing to identify antigen-specific CD4+ T cell clonotypes by expansion. After around eleven days of culture, CD4+ T cells were isolated with the EasySep CD4+ T cell isolation kit. Healthy vaccine recipients had no prior SARS-CoV-2 infection, confirmed by negative nucleocapsid antibodies before and after vaccination. About 1.8 million PBMC per well were cultured with approximately 10 ug/ml peptides in IMDM containing around 5% human AB serum, about 9.6 IU/ml IL-2 and gentamicin. Half of the culture medium was replaced with fresh IL-2-containing medium on days 3 and 7. Unless noted otherwise, every peptide stimulation condition was cultured in triplicate wells. Using Ficoll-Paque Plus gradient centrifugation, PBMC were separated from whole blood and then either used fresh or cryopreserved at -140C. Overlapping peptide pools spanned the spike proteins of SARS-CoV-2 and the common cold coronaviruses HCoV-NL63, HCoV-OC43 and HCoV-229E. The QIAamp micro DNA kit was used to extract genomic DNA from the cultured CD4+ T cells.

Receptor libraries were prepared by the immunoSEQ multiplex PCR assay. DNA from the CD4+ T cells that had been cultured and isolated underwent TCR beta CDR3 sequencing. Concerning the study's data processing: Non-productive TCR sequences were discarded, and reads were trimmed to the CDR3 region, with only CDR3s of 7 or more amino acids retained. Antigen-specific clonotypes were identified using the MANAFEST web app by comparison of expansion in peptide wells against reference cultures. To count as positive, a clone had to show expansion at FDR<0.05 compared with the reference and with all other wells, an odds ratio above 5, and a frequency above 0.1% in two replicate wells. Cross-reactive clonotypes were defined as significantly expanded in SARS-CoV-2 spike wells and in at least one common cold coronavirus spike condition. CDR3 similarity was assessed by Levenshtein distance with the stringdist R package, and unrooted trees were built with ape in R 3.6.1. The table comes from immuneACCESS by way of TCRdb, which keeps in-frame sequences with V and J called. Part of the clones is missing from these tables; in studies checked, under half for an unresolved V gene and the rest for unknown reasons. That table gives V, J and clone size, and the DNA gave D and trimming. The sample table contains tens of thousands of clones; only one count was recorded for 80% of them. The ten largest clones take up about 12% of the sample.

Material: CD4+ T cells from PBMCs cultured with SARS-CoV-2 spike peptides, obtained before COVID-19 vaccination. In light of the paper, this sample's cell subset or site label describes: SARS-CoV-2 spike overlapping peptide pool stimulation. The V gene is TRBV4-1 and the J gene is TRBJ2-3; the D gene cannot be named for sure. This clonotype was obtained from a human donor who received a COVID-19 vaccine. Here is the DNA: TGCGCCAGCAGCCAAGACCTCAGCACAGATACGCAGTATTTT. This encodes CASSQDLSTDTQYF.